Following are 11 T cell receptor beta chains from one sample sequenced in a study of shared clonotypes between healthy human individuals. Assay: immunoSEQ multiplex PCR; the TCRdb copy retains only in-frame clones and omits some. The sample records nearly 2 million clones, roughly 95% being singletons. The naive CD8 subset, CD45RO-negative cells positively selected for CCR7, excluded terminally differentiated effector memory CD45RA+ cells. The sequencing input was naive CD8+ T cells sorted from blood. These receptors were collected from a man aged 18 to 29 in good health.

Details on this clone: A read error may account for a junction end that differs from germline. This rearrangement joins TRBV7-9 to TRBJ2-1; D uncertain. In germline, CDR1 is SEHNR, CDR2 FQNEAQ (reference sequence). The CDR3 extends over 11 amino acids. This CDR3 reads CASNLYNEQFF. Written as DNA, the CDR3 is TGTGCCAGCAACTTATACAATGAGCAGTTCTTC. The full variable domain, in which reference TRBV7-9 and TRBJ2-1 provide the parts outside the CDR3, is DTGVSQNPRHKITKRGQNVTFRCDPISEHNRLYWYRQTLGQGPEFLTYFQNEAQLEKSRLLSDRFSAERPKGSFSTLEIQRTEQGDSAMYLCASNLYNEQFFGPGTRLTVL.

The rearrangement joins TRBV14 to TRBJ2-5; 11 bases align to TRBD2. The CDR3 spans 18 residues. With V trimmed by 5 bases and J by 5 bases, 16 bases remained unmatched. Germline loops: CDR1 SGHDN, CDR2 FVKESK. The CDR3 coding sequence is TGTGCCAGCAGCGTAAAGAAGACTCTAGCGGGAGGCGAGGAGACCCAGTACTTC. This translates into CASSVKKTLAGGEETQYF.

The chain carries TRBV5-4 and TRBJ2-5; 9 positions match TRBD2. Germline V gives CDR1 SGHNT, CDR2 YYREEE (reference sequence). The V and J ends lost 2 bases and 4 bases, in that order; junction bases with no gene match: 9. The CDR3 totals 16 residues. The CDR3 coding sequence is TGTGCCAGCAGCTTCATGGCGGGCGGGAGGGCAGAGACCCAGTACTTC. This gives the protein CASSFMAGGRAETQYF. The variable domain in full, with the rest retrieved from reference TRBV5-4 and TRBJ2-5, is ETGVTQSPTHLIKTRGQQVTLRCSSQSGHNTVSWYQQALGQGPQFIFQYYREEENGRGNFPPRFSGLQFPNYSSELNVNALELDDSALYLCASSFMAGGRAETQYFGPGTRLLVL.

The rearrangement uses TRBV9 and TRBJ1-1; no firm D call. V was clipped by 4 bases and J by 5 bases, with 15 bases between them. Germline V lookup: CDR1 SGDLS, CDR2 YYNGEE. This CDR3 comprises 14 residues. The DNA for the CDR3 is TGTGCCAGCAGCTCAGACCTCGGCGGGACTGAAGCTTTCTTT. Translated, it gives CASSSDLGGTEAFF. Variable domain in full (rest from reference TRBV9 and TRBJ1-1): DSGVTQTPKHLITATGQRVTLRCSPRSGDLSVYWYQQSLDQGLQFLIQYYNGEERAKGNILERFSAQQFPDLHSELNLSSLELGDSALYFCASSSDLGGTEAFFGQGTRLTVV.

The chain recombines TRBV13 with TRBJ2-1; D is uncertain. This CDR3 is 13 amino acids long. V was trimmed by 5 bases and J by 6 bases, leaving 11 bases between them. Germline CDR1 is PRHDT and CDR2 is FYEKMQ (reference sequence). This chain's CDR3 is CASSPAPVNEQFF. The CDR3, as DNA: TGTGCCAGCAGCCCCGCGCCCGTCAATGAGCAGTTCTTC. The whole variable domain, remainder taken from reference TRBV13 and TRBJ2-1, is AAGVIQSPRHLIKEKRETATLKCYPIPRHDTVYWYQQGPGQDPQFLISFYEKMQSDKGSIPDRFSAQQFSDYHSELNMSSLELGDSALYFCASSPAPVNEQFFGPGTRLTVL.

Note on this clone: A junction end diverges from the germline sequence, so it may reflect a read error. The identical CDR3 is also encoded by other nucleotide sequences in the sample. The rearrangement links TRBV7-7 to TRBJ2-2; 7 bases line up with TRBD2. Germline V gene sequence: CDR1 SSHAT, CDR2 FNYEAQ (reference sequence). The CDR3 is 14 amino acids. The CDR3 sequence is CASSPGLNTGELFF. CDR3 nucleotide sequence: TGTGCTAGCAGCCCGGGACTAAACACCGGGGAGCTGTTTTTT.

The rearrangement uses TRBV6-6 and TRBJ1-2; D is undetermined. Germline assignment: CDR1 MNHNY and CDR2 SVGAGI (reference sequence). The CDR3 sequence is 15 residues long. Deletions cut 2 bases from V and 4 bases from J, with 14 bases between. CDR3 bases: TGTGCCAGCAGTTACAATCTGGAGACCCTCTATGGCTACACCTTC. This encodes CASSYNLETLYGYTF.

The chain couples TRBV7-3 to TRBJ2-1; perhaps D is TRBD1 or TRBD2 (5 bases each). There are 14 residues in the CDR3. CDR1 is SGHTA and CDR2 is FQGTGA in the germline V gene. The V end lost 4 bases, the J end lost 7 bases, and 14 bases lay between the germline ends. CDR3 loop: CASSSDQWGNEQFF. The CDR3 DNA is TGTGCCAGCAGCTCCGATCAATGGGGGAATGAGCAGTTCTTC.

As regards this clone: Other DNA sequences in this specimen translate into the identical CDR3. This chain links TRBV7-9 with TRBJ2-1; 7 bases fit TRBD2. V was clipped by 0 bases and J by 7 bases; unmatched bases: 6. CDR3 length equals 15 residues. Germline CDR1 is SEHNR and CDR2 is FQNEAQ (reference sequence). CDR3 in DNA: TGTGCCAGCAGCTTAGCGGGAGGGCCAGGGAATGAGCAGTTCTTC. This gives the protein CASSLAGGPGNEQFF.

The chain carries TRBV30 and TRBJ2-1; D unresolved. Between the trimmed V and J ends, which lost 1 base and 0 bases, there was a span of 4 bases. The germline CDR1 and CDR2 sequences are GTSNPN and SVGIG (reference sequence). The CDR3 consists of 13 residues. The CDR3 spells CAWSEYSYNEQFF. The CDR3 bases are TGTGCCTGGAGTGAATACTCCTACAATGAGCAGTTCTTC. The full variable domain, in which reference TRBV30 and TRBJ2-1 provide the parts outside the CDR3, is SQTIHQWPATLVQPVGSPLSLECTVEGTSNPNLYWYRQAAGRGLQLLFYSVGIGQISSEVPQNLSASRPQDRQFILSSKKLLLSDSGFYLCAWSEYSYNEQFFGPGTRLTVL.

The rearrangement uses TRBV5-1 and TRBJ1-1; D unclear. Per germline, CDR1 SGHRS and CDR2 YFSETQ. Between the trimmed V and J ends, which lost 0 bases and 0 bases, there was a span of 9 bases. The length of the CDR3 is 15 residues. The CDR3, as DNA: TGCGCCAGCAGCTTGGTCCCAGACATGAACACTGAAGCTTTCTTT. It translates to CASSLVPDMNTEAFF.